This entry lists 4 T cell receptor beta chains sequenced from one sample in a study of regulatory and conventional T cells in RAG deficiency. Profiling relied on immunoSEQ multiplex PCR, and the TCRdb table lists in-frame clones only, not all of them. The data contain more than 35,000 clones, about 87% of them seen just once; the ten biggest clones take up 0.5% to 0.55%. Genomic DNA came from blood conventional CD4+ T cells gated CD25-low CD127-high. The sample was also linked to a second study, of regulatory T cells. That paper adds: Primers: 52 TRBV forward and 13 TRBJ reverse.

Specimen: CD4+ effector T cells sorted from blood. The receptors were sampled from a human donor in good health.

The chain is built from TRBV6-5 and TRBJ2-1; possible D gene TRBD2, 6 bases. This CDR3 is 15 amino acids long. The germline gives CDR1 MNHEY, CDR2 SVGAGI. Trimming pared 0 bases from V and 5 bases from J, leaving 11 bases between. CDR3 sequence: CASSYSAGWDNEQFF. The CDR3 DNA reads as TGTGCCAGCAGTTACTCGGCGGGATGGGACAATGAGCAGTTCTTC.

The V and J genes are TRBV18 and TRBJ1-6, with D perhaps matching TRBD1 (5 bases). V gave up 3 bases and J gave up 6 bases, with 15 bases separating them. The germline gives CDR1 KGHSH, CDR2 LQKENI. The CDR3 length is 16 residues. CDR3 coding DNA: TGTGCCAGCTCACCGGGGACCCTTACCCTTAATTCACCCCTCCACTTT. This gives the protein CASSPGTLTLNSPLHF.

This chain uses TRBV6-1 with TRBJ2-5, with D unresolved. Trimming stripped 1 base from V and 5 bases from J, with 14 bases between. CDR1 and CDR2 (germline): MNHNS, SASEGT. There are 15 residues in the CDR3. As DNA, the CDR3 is TGTGCCAGCAGTGAAGGGGCAGCTAGGACGGAGACCCAGTACTTC. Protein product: CASSEGAARTETQYF.

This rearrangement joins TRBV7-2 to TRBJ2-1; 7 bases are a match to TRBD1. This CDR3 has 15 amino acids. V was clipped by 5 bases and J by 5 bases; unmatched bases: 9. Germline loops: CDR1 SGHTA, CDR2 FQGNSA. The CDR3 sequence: CASSISDRLDNEQFF. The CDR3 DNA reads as TGTGCCAGCAGCATTTCGGACAGGTTGGACAATGAGCAGTTCTTC.